The 21 T cell receptor beta chains presented below share a single source sample, sequenced in a study of blood T cell repertoires in COVID-19. Profiled with immunoSEQ multiplex PCR; TCRdb holds only in-frame clones, not every one. Here the sample spans about 140,000 clones, 75% to 90% being singletons. The specimen was peripheral blood. These receptors were taken from a woman older than 75 with acute or convalescent COVID-19.

The chain carries TRBV30 and TRBJ1-2; tentative D call: TRBD1 (5 bases). V was clipped by 5 bases and J by 2 bases, with 15 bases between them. Germline CDR1 and CDR2: GTSNPN and SVGIG (reference sequence). The CDR3 has 14 residues. The CDR3 spells CAWGRQGENYGYTF. The CDR3 DNA reads TGTGCCTGGGGAAGGCAGGGCGAAAACTATGGCTACACCTTC.

The chain joins TRBV5-1 to TRBJ2-5; D ambiguous. Trimming left V 2 bases short and J 5 bases short, with 19 bases between. The germline CDR1 and CDR2 sequences are SGHRS and YFSETQ. The CDR3 runs 16 residues. CDR3 nucleotide sequence: TGCGCCAGCAGCTTCAATCCGCGGAACTATGGGGAGACCCAGTACTTC. Translated, it gives CASSFNPRNYGETQYF.

V usage is TRBV6-5 and J usage is TRBJ1-2, with a weak D call TRBD1 (6 bases). The germline V gene encodes CDR1 MNHEY and CDR2 SVGAGI. The CDR3 length is 13 residues. V was pared by 6 bases and J by 1 base, with 9 bases between. CDR3 loop: CASRRTDNYGYTF. DNA of the CDR3: TGTGCCAGCAGGCGGACAGATAACTATGGCTACACCTTC.

This clone has just a few counts. The genes are TRBV18 and TRBJ1-6; D unclear. Germline lookup yields CDR1 KGHSH and CDR2 LQKENI. With 3 bases removed from V and 8 bases from J, the gap between germline ends came to 11 bases. This CDR3 region has 14 residues. The CDR3 DNA sequence: TGTGCCAGCTCACCGACACCGAAGGATTCACCCCTCCACTTT. This sequence encodes CASSPTPKDSPLHF. Based on the CDR3 plus reference TRBV18 and TRBJ1-6, the full variable domain is NAGVMQNPRHLVRRRGQEARLRCSPMKGHSHVYWYRQLPEEGLKFMVYLQKENIIDESGMPKERFSAEFPKEGPSILRIQQVVRGDSAAYFCASSPTPKDSPLHFGNGTRLTVT.

The chain links TRBV30 to TRBJ1-2, with 10 bases aligning to TRBD1. The CDR3 spans 15 residues. The V segment lost 4 bases and the J segment 4 bases; nucleotides outside the gene matches: 9. Germline CDR1 reads GTSNPN; CDR2 reads SVGIG (reference sequence). The CDR3 reads CAWTHGGTGAYGYTF. CDR3 DNA: TGTGCCTGGACACACGGAGGGACAGGGGCCTATGGCTACACCTTC.

This rearrangement joins TRBV6-1 to TRBJ1-6; D is perhaps TRBD1 (6 bases). Per the germline V gene, CDR1 is MNHNS and CDR2 is SASEGT. The ends were cut back, 3 bases at V and 9 bases at J, with 18 bases in the middle. The CDR3 length is 16 residues. The CDR3 loop reads CASSDILRGHGSPLHF. The CDR3 bases are TGTGCCAGCAGTGATATCCTCAGGGGACATGGTTCACCCCTCCACTTT.

The V gene is TRBV2, the J gene TRBJ1-4, with a tentative D call TRBD1 (5 bases). Germline CDR1 and CDR2: SNHLY and FYNNEI. This CDR3 region has 15 residues. V was shortened by 7 bases and J by 0 bases, with 12 bases between the two germline ends. The CDR3 loop reads CASKWGTATNEKLFF. The CDR3 nucleotides read TGTGCCAGCAAGTGGGGGACTGCAACTAATGAAAAACTGTTTTTT.

This clone was found once. CDR3 DNA: TGTGCCAGCAGCTTAGCGACAGGGGTGAACACTGAAGCTTTCTTT. This translates into CASSLATGVNTEAFF. V gene TRBV7-9 combines with J gene TRBJ1-1; 8 bases line up with TRBD1. The CDR3 extends over 15 amino acids. Germline trimming cut 0 bases from V and 0 bases from J; bases unmatched to any gene: 0. Germline CDR1 reads SEHNR; CDR2 reads FQNEAQ (reference sequence). Using reference TRBV7-9 and TRBJ1-1 for the parts outside the CDR3, the full variable domain is DTGVSQNPRHKITKRGQNVTFRCDPISEHNRLYWYRQTLGQGPEFLTYFQNEAQLEKSRLLSDRFSAERPKGSFSTLEIQRTEQGDSAMYLCASSLATGVNTEAFFGQGTRLTVV.

This chain's CDR3 is CASRFLAGGRNEQFF. In DNA, the CDR3 is TGTGCCAGCAGATTTCTAGCGGGGGGTAGGAATGAGCAGTTCTTC. V gene TRBV6-5 combines with J gene TRBJ2-1, with 11 bases lining up with TRBD2. Looked up from germline, CDR1 is MNHEY and CDR2 is SVGAGI. The V and J ends lost 6 bases and 7 bases, in that order; junction bases with no gene match: 8. The CDR3 consists of 15 residues.

The chain is built from TRBV2 and TRBJ2-3; D possibly corresponds to TRBD2 (5 bases). Trimming removed 3 bases from V and 3 bases from J, with 7 bases in between. Germline values: CDR1 SNHLY, CDR2 FYNNEI. The CDR3 loop spans 13 amino acids. CDR3 amino acids: CASSDLATDTQYF. Here the CDR3 DNA reads TGTGCCAGCAGTGATCTAGCAACAGATACGCAGTATTTT.

CDR3 residues: CASSFQEKLFF. The CDR3 region has the DNA TGTGCCAGCAGTTTCCAAGAAAAACTGTTTTTT. This chain uses TRBV6-6 with TRBJ1-4; no firm D call. The CDR3 spans 11 residues. Germline V lookup: CDR1 MNHNY, CDR2 SVGAGI (reference sequence). Trimming shortened V by 4 bases and J by 8 bases, and 5 bases separated the two germline ends.

The chain couples TRBV4-1 to TRBJ2-3; TRBD2 matches at 9 bases. V shed 4 bases and J 3 bases; nucleotides not matched to a gene: 5. The CDR3 is 15 amino acids. Germline loops: CDR1 MGHRA, CDR2 YSYEKL. The CDR3 spells CASSRGGGATDTQYF. DNA of the CDR3: TGCGCCAGCAGCCGCGGCGGGGGGGCGACAGATACGCAGTATTTT.

The chain has TRBV6-2 or TRBV6-3 and TRBJ1-2; no firm D call. Between the trimmed V and J ends, which lost 6 bases and 0 bases, there was a span of 8 bases. Germline V gene lookup returns CDR1 MNHEY and CDR2 SVGEGT. The CDR3 contains 13 residues. CDR3 sequence: CASSKTANYGYTF. The CDR3 nucleotides read TGTGCCAGCAGCAAAACAGCTAACTATGGCTACACCTTC.

V usage is TRBV7-8 and J usage is TRBJ1-5; 8 nucleotides align to TRBD1. The V gene end was trimmed by 4 bases and the J gene end by 6 bases; junction bases not matched to a gene: 8. In germline, CDR1 is SGHVS, CDR2 FQNEAQ. The CDR3 runs to 15 residues. For the CDR3, the DNA is TGTGCCAGCAGCTCCGTAGACAGGGGAGTTCAGCCCCAGCATTTT. It encodes CASSSVDRGVQPQHF.

The chain couples TRBV4-3 to TRBJ1-4, with D maybe TRBD1 (5 bases). CDR3 length: 16 amino acids. Germline CDR1 and CDR2: LGHNA and YSLEER. Trimming removed 1 base at V and 7 bases at J, with 16 bases between. Here the CDR3 reads CASSQGAGRVGEKLFF. The CDR3 DNA reads TGCGCCAGCAGCCAAGGGGCGGGGCGGGTCGGTGAAAAACTGTTTTTT.

The chain uses TRBV5-1 and TRBJ1-4; TRBD1 is a possible D gene (6 bases). Germline assignment: CDR1 SGHRS and CDR2 YFSETQ. With 5 bases removed from V and 4 bases from J, the gap between germline ends came to 12 bases. This CDR3 is 14 amino acids long. The CDR3 sequence is CASSTGLVNEKLFF. CDR3 DNA: TGCGCCAGCAGTACAGGGTTAGTTAATGAAAAACTGTTTTTT. Together with reference TRBV5-1 and TRBJ1-4, the CDR3 gives the full variable domain: KAGVTQTPRYLIKTRGQQVTLSCSPISGHRSVSWYQQTPGQGLQFLFEYFSETQRNKGNFPGRFSGRQFSNSRSEMNVSTLELGDSALYLCASSTGLVNEKLFFGSGTQLSVL.

In this sample, this clone turned up once. The gene calls are TRBV19 and TRBJ1-4; D uncertain. From germline, CDR1 is LNHDA and CDR2 SQIVND (reference sequence). Trimming pared 1 base from V and 0 bases from J, leaving 15 bases between. CDR3 size: 18 residues. The CDR3 region has the DNA TGTGCCAGTAGTATAGGGAGAGAGAGGCTCTCAACTAATGAAAAACTGTTTTTT. Protein sequence: CASSIGRERLSTNEKLFF.

This sequence joins TRBV10-3 and TRBJ1-2; D is unresolved. The V end was cut by 3 bases, the J end by 3 bases, with 5 bases between. The germline V gene has CDR1 ENHRY and CDR2 SYGVKD. This CDR3 is 12 amino acids long. The CDR3, as DNA: TGTGCCATCAGTGATGGAGACTATGGCTACACCTTC. It is translated as CAISDGDYGYTF.

The gene calls are TRBV15 and TRBJ2-7; 11 bases map to TRBD2. This CDR3 spans 17 amino acids. CDR1 and CDR2 (germline): LNHNV, YYDKDF (reference sequence). With 0 bases clipped from V and 1 base from J, the junction kept 5 bases outside the gene matches. The CDR3 protein is CATSREGLAGDSYEQYF. For the CDR3, the DNA is TGTGCCACCAGCAGAGAAGGACTAGCGGGTGATTCCTACGAGCAGTACTTC.

The chain combines TRBV18 with TRBJ1-6, with D perhaps matching TRBD1 (6 bases). V was cut by 4 bases and J by 9 bases, with 16 bases left in between. The CDR3 length is 15 residues. Germline CDR1 and CDR2: KGHSH and LQKENI. CDR3 protein: CASSLQGPRGSPLHF. The CDR3 bases are TGTGCCAGCTCACTACAGGGTCCTCGCGGTTCACCCCTCCACTTT. Drawing the rest from reference TRBV18 and TRBJ1-6, the complete variable domain is NAGVMQNPRHLVRRRGQEARLRCSPMKGHSHVYWYRQLPEEGLKFMVYLQKENIIDESGMPKERFSAEFPKEGPSILRIQQVVRGDSAAYFCASSLQGPRGSPLHFGNGTRLTVT.

Concerning this clone itself: This sample also contains other DNA sequences that code for the same CDR3. The gene calls are TRBV12-3 or TRBV12-4 and TRBJ2-7, with 7 bases fitting TRBD2. The CDR3 has 12 residues. The junction had 5 bases not matched to a gene; V was cut back by 9 bases and J by 3 bases. CDR3 DNA: TGTGCCAGTACCGGGGAGGGCTACGAGCAGTACTTC. Its translation: CASTGEGYEQYF.